This T cell receptor beta chain emerged from a study of preoperative IRX-2 immunotherapy in early breast cancer. Using immunoSEQ multiplex PCR, the repertoire was profiled, and TCRdb retains in-frame clones only, with some absent. Counted here are 25,000 or so clones, approximately 95% occurring once; the ten biggest clones make up around 15%. In germline, CDR1 is SGHAT, CDR2 FQNNGV. V trimming: 7 bases; J trimming: 0 bases; junction bases outside the gene matches: 8. The CDR3 length is 15 residues. Specified treatment: preoperative locoregional IRX-2 cytokine immunotherapy. Sequencing used tumor tissue, obtained after IRX-2 immunotherapy. The TCR sequence derives from a human donor with breast cancer. The chain uses TRBV11-2 and TRBJ2-7; 8 nucleotides match TRBD2. DNA for the CDR3: TGTGCCAGCACCTCGGGGGGGGCAGTCTCCTACGAGCAGTACTTC. This gives the protein CASTSGGAVSYEQYF.